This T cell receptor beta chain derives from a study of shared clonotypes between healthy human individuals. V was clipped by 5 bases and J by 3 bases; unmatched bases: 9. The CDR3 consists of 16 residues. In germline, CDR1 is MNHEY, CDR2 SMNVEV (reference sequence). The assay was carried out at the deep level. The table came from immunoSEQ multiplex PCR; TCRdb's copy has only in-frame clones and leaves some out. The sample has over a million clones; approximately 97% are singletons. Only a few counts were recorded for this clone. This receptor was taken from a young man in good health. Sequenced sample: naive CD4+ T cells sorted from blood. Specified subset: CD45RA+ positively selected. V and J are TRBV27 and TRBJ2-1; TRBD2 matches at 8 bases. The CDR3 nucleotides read TGTGCCAGCAGTGGTCTGGCGGGAGGACTCTACAATGAGCAGTTCTTC. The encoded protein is CASSGLAGGLYNEQFF.